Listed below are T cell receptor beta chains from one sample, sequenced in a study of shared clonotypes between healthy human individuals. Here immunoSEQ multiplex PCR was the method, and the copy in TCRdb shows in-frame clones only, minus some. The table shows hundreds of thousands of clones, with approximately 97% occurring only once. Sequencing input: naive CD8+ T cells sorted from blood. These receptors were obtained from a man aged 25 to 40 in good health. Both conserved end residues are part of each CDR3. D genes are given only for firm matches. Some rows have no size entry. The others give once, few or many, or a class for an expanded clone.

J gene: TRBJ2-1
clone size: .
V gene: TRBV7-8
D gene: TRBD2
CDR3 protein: CASSLVGGSPIDEQFF
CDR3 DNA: TGTGCCAGCAGCTTAGTCGGGGGGAGTCCCATCGATGAGCAGTTCTTC

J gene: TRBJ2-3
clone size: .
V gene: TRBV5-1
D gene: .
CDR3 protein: CASSVVGTDTQYF
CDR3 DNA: TGCGCCAGCAGCGTGGTGGGGACAGATACGCAGTATTTT

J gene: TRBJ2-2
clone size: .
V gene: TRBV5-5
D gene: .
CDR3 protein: CASSFDYTLPANTGELFF
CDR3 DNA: TGTGCCAGCAGCTTCGACTACACCCTCCCCGCCAACACCGGGGAGCTGTTTTTT

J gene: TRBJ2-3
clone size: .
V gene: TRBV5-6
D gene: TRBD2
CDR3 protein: CASSLETSGPMNTQYF
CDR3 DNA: TGTGCCAGCAGCTTAGAGACTAGCGGACCTATGAATACGCAGTATTTT

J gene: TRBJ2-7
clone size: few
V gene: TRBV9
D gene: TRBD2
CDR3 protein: CASSGGIAGPGDQGSPYEQYF
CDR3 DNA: TGTGCCAGCAGCGGTGGAATAGCGGGCCCCGGGGATCAGGGATCACCCTACGAGCAGTACTTC

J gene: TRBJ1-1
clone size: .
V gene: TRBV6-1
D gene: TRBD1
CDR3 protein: CAINRGSTEAFF
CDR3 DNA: TGTGCCATCAACAGGGGTAGCACTGAAGCTTTCTTT

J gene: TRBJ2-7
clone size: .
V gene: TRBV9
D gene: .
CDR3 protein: CASSVGEASYDEQYF
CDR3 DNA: TGTGCCAGCAGCGTAGGAGAGGCCTCATACGACGAGCAGTACTTC

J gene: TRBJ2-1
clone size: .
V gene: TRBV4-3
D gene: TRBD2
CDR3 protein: CASSYRTSESYNEQFF
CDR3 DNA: TGCGCCAGCAGCTACCGGACTAGCGAGTCTTACAATGAGCAGTTCTTC

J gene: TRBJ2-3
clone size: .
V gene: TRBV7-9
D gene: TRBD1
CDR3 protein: CASSLGTGDSTDTQYF
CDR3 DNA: TGTGCCAGCAGCTTGGGGACAGGGGATAGCACAGATACGCAGTATTTT

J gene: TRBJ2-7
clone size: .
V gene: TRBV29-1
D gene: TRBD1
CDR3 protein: CSVTGGYEQYF
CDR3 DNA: TGCAGCGTAACAGGGGGGTATGAGCAGTACTTC

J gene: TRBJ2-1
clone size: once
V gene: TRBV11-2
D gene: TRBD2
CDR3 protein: CASSLGLAGNEQFF
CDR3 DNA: TGTGCCAGCAGCTTAGGCCTAGCGGGCAATGAGCAGTTCTTC

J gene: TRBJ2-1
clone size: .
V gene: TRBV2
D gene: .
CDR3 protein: CASSVGDEQFF
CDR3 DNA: TGTGCCAGCAGTGTGGGAGATGAGCAGTTCTTC

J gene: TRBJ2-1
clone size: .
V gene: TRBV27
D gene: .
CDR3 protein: CASRTGTSSYNEQFF
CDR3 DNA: TGTGCCAGCAGAACCGGGACGAGCTCCTACAATGAGCAGTTCTTC

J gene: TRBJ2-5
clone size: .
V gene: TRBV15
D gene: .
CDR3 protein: CATSRGPEETQYF
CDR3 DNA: TGTGCCACCAGCAGAGGGCCTGAGGAGACCCAGTACTTC

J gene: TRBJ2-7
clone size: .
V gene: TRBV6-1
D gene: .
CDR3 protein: CASRQAYEQYF
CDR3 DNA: TGTGCCAGCAGGCAAGCCTACGAGCAGTACTTC

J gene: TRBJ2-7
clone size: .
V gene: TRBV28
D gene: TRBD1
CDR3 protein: CASSSPDRGPLYEQYF
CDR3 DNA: TGTGCCAGCAGTTCCCCCGACAGGGGGCCCTTGTACGAGCAGTACTTC

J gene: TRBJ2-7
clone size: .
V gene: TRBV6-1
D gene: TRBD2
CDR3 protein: CASSVPSGFYYEQYF
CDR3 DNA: TGTGCCAGCAGTGTGCCTAGCGGCTTCTACTACGAGCAGTACTTC

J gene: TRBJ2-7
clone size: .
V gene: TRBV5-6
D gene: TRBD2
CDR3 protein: CASSARTSGGGEQYF
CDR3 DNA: TGTGCCAGCAGCGCCCGGACTAGCGGGGGCGGCGAGCAGTACTTC

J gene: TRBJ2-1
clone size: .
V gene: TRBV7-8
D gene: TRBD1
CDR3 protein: CASSLDFTRGWSYNEQFF
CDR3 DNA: TGTGCCAGCAGCTTAGATTTTACCAGGGGGTGGTCCTACAATGAGCAGTTCTTC

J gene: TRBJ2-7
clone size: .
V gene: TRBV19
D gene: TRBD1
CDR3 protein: CASSSIGGGNGYEQYF
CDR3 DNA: TGTGCCAGTAGTAGTATAGGGGGCGGCAATGGCTACGAGCAGTACTTC

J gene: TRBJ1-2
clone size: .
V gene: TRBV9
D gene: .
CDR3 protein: CASSVVDQPIYGYTF
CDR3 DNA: TGTGCCAGCAGCGTAGTAGACCAGCCCATCTATGGCTACACCTTC

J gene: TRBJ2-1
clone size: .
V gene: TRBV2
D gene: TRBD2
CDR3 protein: CASTLGASGRDGEQFF
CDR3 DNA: TGTGCCAGCACCCTCGGGGCTAGCGGGAGGGACGGTGAGCAGTTCTTC

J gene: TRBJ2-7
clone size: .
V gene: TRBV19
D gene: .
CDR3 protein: CASRGAHSVSYEQYF
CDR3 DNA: TGTGCCAGTAGAGGGGCTCACAGTGTTTCCTACGAGCAGTACTTC

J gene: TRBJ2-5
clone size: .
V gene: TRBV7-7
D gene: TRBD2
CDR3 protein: CASSLRLAGANQETQYF
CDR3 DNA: TGTGCCAGCAGCTTGAGGCTAGCGGGAGCGAACCAAGAGACCCAGTACTTC

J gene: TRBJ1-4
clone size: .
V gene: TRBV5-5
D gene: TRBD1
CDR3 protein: CASSPTRWTGEYNEKLFF
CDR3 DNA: TGTGCCAGCAGCCCCACCCGCTGGACAGGGGAGTATAATGAAAAACTGTTTTTT

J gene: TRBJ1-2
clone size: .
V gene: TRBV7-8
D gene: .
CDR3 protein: CASSLDRYGYTF
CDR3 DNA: TGTGCCAGCAGCTTAGACAGATATGGCTACACCTTC

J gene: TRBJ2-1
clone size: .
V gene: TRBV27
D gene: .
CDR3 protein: CASSKLKRSSYNEQFF
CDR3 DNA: TGTGCCAGCAGCAAATTAAAGCGGAGCAGCTACAATGAGCAGTTCTTC

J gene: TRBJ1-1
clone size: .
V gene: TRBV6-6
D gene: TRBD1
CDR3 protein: CASSFTGERHTEAFF
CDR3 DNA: TGTGCCAGCAGTTTTACAGGGGAACGCCACACTGAAGCTTTCTTT

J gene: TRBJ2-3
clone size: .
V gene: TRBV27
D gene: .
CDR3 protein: CASSPREVTTDTQYF
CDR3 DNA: TGTGCCAGCAGTCCCAGGGAGGTCACCACAGATACGCAGTATTTT